This T cell receptor beta chain is drawn from a study of blood T cell repertoires in COVID-19 (dated by TCRdb to the early 2020s). Notes on the research overall: Collaborator samples came from the United States, Italy and Spain and covered acute and convalescent phases of COVID-19. The material from the prospective study consisted of cDNA or gDNA derived from T cells, B-cell-depleted T cells, or PBMCs. Deeply sampled blood TCRbeta repertoires from subjects exposed to, actively infected with, or recovered from COVID-19 were included in the dataset. A freely available public database, intended as a resource for researchers studying the immune response to SARS-CoV-2, is where the repertoires were released. The samples were drawn from two sources: the first 160 participants of the ongoing ImmuneRACE study, and approximately 1,300 subjects contributed by 6 global collaborators. Sample metadata almost always included a de-identified subject ID, COVID-19 status, age in years and sex. Where available, HLA class I and class II types were taken from metadata supplied by the sample provider and were not determined by assay-based typing. Study-wide conclusions, independent of this receptor: How much clinical and demographic metadata was included differed by source and by participant, and the metadata was provided uncurated.

This clone was picked up a small number of times. Its antigen is still unknown. Qualities for individual bases were not recorded, and no much larger clone is one base off. Enrolling through a virtual design, the prospective study's participants ranged in age from roughly 18 to 90 years and lived across roughly 23 United States geographic areas. To assign participants to cohorts, the prospective study relied on clinical history that participants themselves reported in a screening survey and a study questionnaire. Recovered participants in ImmuneRACE Cohort 3 were defined as having two consecutive negative NP/OP PCR tests, clearance from a healthcare professional, or resolution of symptoms. Each participant in the prospective study had whole blood, serum and a nasopharyngeal or oropharyngeal swab collected by mobile phlebotomists. Additional blood draws and questionnaires over an approximately two-month period could optionally be provided by prospective study participants. Blood samples from the prospective study were shipped frozen or at room temperature prior to DNA extraction.

TCRbeta CDR3 regions were amplified from genomic DNA by means of the immunoSEQ Assay, a bias-controlled multiplex PCR. Processing in the source paper ran as follows. Nucleated cell counts per sample were estimated from amplification of reference gene primers within the assay. To quantify the absolute abundance of each unique TCRbeta CDR3 rearrangement, sequence reads were collapsed and filtered. For each sample, productive Simpson clonality was calculated as the square root of Simpson's diversity index across productive rearrangements. Entries here come from immuneACCESS through TCRdb and include only in-frame sequences with V and J called. Some clones fail to appear in such tables; in the studies checked, an unresolved V gene covers under half of the shortfall, and the cause of the remainder is unknown. V and J calls and clone size are those listed in that table; D and trimming were worked out from the DNA. The sample data list a few hundred thousand clones, and approximately 78% of these were observed just once. The leading ten clones occupy roughly 8.7% of the sample.

Looking up the germline V gene yields CDR1 MGHRA and CDR2 YSYEKL. Inclusive of the bounding cysteine and phenylalanine, the CDR3 is 14 residues long. Just the 42-base CDR3 DNA is kept, in frame starting at base 1. At the junction V is shortened by 1 base and J by 4 bases; bases outside the gene matches: 3. The chain is assembled from TRBV4-1 and TRBJ1-2; TRBD1 aligns with 7 central bases. The sequence derives from a man aged 35 to 55 who had recovered from COVID-19. Sequencing was carried out using PBMCs or T cells enriched from blood (not recorded which). The CDR3: CASSQVQGGYGYTF. The DNA is as follows: TGCGCCAGCAGCCAAGTGCAGGGGGGCTATGGCTACACCTTC.